This record covers a single T cell receptor beta chain. Other DNA sequences of this sample code for an identical CDR3. Measured with immunoSEQ multiplex PCR; TCRdb has only the in-frame clones, and not every one. The sample records roughly 200,000 clones, roughly 88% being singletons. The data are from a study of blood T cell repertoires in COVID-19. Germline-derived CDR1 and CDR2 are SEHNR and FQNEAQ (reference sequence). Trimming took 1 base from V and 7 from J, leaving 4 bases between them. The CDR3 is 11 amino acids. The source of this sequence is a woman in her 40s with acute COVID-19. V usage is TRBV7-9 and J usage is TRBJ1-1; D is uncertain. The sequencing input was PBMCs or T cells enriched from blood (not recorded which). CDR3 loop: CASSLGGEAFF. CDR3 bases: TGTGCCAGCAGCTTAGGCGGTGAAGCTTTCTTT.